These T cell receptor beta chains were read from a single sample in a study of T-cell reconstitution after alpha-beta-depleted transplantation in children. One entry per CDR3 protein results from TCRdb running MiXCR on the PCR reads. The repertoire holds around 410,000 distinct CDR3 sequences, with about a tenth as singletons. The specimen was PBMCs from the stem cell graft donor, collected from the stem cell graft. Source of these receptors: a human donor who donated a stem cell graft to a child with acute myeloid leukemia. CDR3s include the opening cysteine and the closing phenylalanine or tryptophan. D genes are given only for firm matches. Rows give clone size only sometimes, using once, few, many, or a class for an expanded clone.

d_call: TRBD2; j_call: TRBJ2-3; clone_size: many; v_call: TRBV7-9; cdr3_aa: CASSPGLALDTQYF; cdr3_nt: TGTGCCAGCAGCCCCGGACTAGCTCTAGATACGCAGTATTTT
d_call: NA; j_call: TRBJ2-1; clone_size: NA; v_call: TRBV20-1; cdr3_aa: CSATPDRYNEQFF; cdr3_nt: TGCAGTGCTACTCCGGACCGATACAATGAGCAGTTCTTC
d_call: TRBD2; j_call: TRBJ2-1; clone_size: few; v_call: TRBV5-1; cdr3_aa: CASSLAGETSGPNNEQFF; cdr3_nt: TGCGCCAGCAGCTTGGCCGGGGAGACTAGCGGACCCAACAATGAGCAGTTCTTC
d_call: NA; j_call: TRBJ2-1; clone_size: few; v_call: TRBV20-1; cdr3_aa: CSARMRGYNEQFF; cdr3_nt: TGCAGTGCTAGAATGCGGGGTTACAATGAGCAGTTCTTC
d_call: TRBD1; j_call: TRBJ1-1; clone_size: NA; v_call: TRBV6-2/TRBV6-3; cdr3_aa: CASSPRGDSEAFF; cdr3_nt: TGTGCCAGCAGCCCCAGGGGGGATAGTGAAGCTTTCTTT
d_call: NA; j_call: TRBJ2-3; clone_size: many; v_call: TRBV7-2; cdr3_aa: CASSSLNTDTQYF; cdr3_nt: TGTGCCAGCAGCTCATTAAACACAGATACGCAGTATTTT
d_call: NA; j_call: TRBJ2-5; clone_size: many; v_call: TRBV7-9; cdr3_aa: CASSIAQETQYF; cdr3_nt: TGTGCCAGCAGCATCGCGCAAGAGACCCAGTACTTC
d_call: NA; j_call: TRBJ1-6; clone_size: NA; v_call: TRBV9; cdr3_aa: CASSVSRRNSPLHF; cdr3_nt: TGTGCCAGCAGCGTGAGCAGGCGGAATTCACCCCTCCACTTT
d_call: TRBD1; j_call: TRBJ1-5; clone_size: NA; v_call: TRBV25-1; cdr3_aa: CASSEEGTGFNQPQHF; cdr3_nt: TGTGCCAGCAGTGAAGAGGGGACAGGGTTCAATCAGCCCCAGCATTTT
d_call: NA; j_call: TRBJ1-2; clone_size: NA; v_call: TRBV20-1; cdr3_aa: CSASFPGADYGYTF; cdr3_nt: TGCAGTGCTAGCTTCCCGGGGGCTGACTATGGCTACACCTTC
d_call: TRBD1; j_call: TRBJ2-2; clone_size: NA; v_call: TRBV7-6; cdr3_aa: CASSAATGATGELFF; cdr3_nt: TGTGCCAGCAGCGCCGCGACAGGGGCCACCGGGGAGCTGTTTTTT
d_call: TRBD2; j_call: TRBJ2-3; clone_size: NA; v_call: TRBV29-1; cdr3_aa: CSVDRAGGSSDTQYF; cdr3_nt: TGCAGCGTTGATCGCGCGGGAGGTTCATCAGATACGCAGTATTTT
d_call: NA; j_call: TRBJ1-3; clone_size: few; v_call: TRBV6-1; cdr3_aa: CASSASGPGNTIYF; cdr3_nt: TGTGCCAGCAGTGCTTCCGGTCCTGGAAACACCATATATTTT
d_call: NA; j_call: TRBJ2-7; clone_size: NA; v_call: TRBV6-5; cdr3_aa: CASSDSDSSYEQYF; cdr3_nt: TGTGCCAGCAGTGACTCAGATAGCTCCTACGAGCAGTACTTC
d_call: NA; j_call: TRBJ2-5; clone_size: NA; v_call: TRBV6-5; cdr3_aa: CASSYTFTGTQGETQYF; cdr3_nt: TGTGCCAGCAGTTACACGTTTACCGGGACTCAGGGAGAGACCCAGTACTTC
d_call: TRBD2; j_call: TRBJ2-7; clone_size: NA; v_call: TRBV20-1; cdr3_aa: CCARGVLGASGSYGQYF; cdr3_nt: TGCTGTGCCAGGGGGGTCCTGGGAGCTAGCGGGAGCTACGGGCAGTACTTC
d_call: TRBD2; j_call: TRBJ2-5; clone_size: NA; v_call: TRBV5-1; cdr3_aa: CASSFLAGGLKTQYF; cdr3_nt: TGCGCCAGCAGCTTTCTAGCGGGGGGGCTGAAGACCCAGTACTTC
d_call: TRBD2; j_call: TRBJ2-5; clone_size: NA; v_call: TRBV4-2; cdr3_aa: CASSQDLRTSGSETQYF; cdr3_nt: TGTGCCAGCAGCCAAGACCTAAGAACTAGCGGGAGTGAGACCCAGTACTTC
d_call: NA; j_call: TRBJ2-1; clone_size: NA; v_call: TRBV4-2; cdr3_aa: CATSHRGPHNEQFF; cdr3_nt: TGTGCCACCAGCCATCGAGGCCCCCACAATGAGCAGTTCTTC
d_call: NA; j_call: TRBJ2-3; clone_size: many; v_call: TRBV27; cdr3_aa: CASSWRVASTDTQYF; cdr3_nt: TGTGCCAGCAGTTGGCGGGTAGCTAGCACAGATACGCAGTATTTT
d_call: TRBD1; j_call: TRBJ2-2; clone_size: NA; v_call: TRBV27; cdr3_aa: CASSLSGRGQNTGELFF; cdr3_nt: TGTGCCAGCAGTTTATCCGGCAGGGGGCAGAACACCGGGGAGCTGTTTTTT
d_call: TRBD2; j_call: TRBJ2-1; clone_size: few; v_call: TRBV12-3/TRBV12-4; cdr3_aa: CASSPYSGGADNEQFF; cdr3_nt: TGTGCCAGCAGTCCCTATTCCGGGGGGGCCGACAATGAGCAGTTCTTC
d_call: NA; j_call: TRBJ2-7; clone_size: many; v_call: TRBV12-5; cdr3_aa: CASGLGPTGYEQYF; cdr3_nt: TGTGCTAGTGGTTTGGGACCGACAGGCTACGAGCAGTACTTC
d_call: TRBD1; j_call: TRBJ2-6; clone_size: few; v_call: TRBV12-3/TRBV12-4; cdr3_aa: CASIWGTGDGANVLTF; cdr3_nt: TGTGCCAGCATTTGGGGGACAGGGGACGGGGCCAACGTCCTGACTTTC
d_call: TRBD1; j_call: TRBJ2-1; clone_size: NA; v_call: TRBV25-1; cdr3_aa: CASSNHGTGNNNEQFF; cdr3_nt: TGTGCCAGCAGTAACCACGGGACAGGGAACAACAATGAGCAGTTCTTC
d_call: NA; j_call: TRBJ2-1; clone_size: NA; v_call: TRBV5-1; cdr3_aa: CASSLGNSGNEQFF; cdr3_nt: TGCGCCAGCAGCTTGGGAAATAGTGGCAATGAGCAGTTCTTC
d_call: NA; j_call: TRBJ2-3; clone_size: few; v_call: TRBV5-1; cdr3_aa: CASSTQKWGFGDTQYF; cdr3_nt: TGCGCCAGCAGCACCCAGAAATGGGGGTTTGGAGATACGCAGTATTTT
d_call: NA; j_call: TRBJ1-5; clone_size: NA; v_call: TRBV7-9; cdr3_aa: CASSLGNSGNEPQHF; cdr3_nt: TGTGCCAGCAGCTTAGGGAACTCCGGCAATGAGCCCCAGCATTTT
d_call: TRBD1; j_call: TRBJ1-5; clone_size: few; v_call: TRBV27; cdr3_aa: CASSSGQGTQPQHF; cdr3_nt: TGTGCCAGCAGTTCAGGACAGGGGACGCAGCCCCAGCATTTT
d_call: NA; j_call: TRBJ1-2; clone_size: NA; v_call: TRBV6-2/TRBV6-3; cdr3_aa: CASSPGSLGLYGYTF; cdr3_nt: TGTGCCAGCAGCCCCGGGAGCCTGGGACTCTATGGCTACACCTTC
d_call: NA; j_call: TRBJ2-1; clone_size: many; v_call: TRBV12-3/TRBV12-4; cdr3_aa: CASSFGNNEQFF; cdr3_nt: TGTGCCAGCAGTTTTGGCAACAATGAGCAGTTCTTC
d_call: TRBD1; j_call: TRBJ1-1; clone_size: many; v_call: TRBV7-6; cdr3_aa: CASSPKQGAEAFF; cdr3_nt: TGTGCCAGCAGCCCGAAACAGGGGGCTGAAGCTTTCTTT
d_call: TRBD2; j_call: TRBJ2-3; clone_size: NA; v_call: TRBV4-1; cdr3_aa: CASSQVGLAGGSTQYF; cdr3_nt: TGCGCCAGCAGCCAAGTCGGACTAGCGGGGGGAAGTACGCAGTATTTT
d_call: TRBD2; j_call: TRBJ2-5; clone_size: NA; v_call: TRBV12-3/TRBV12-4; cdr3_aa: CASSLGGLAGGPGAQYF; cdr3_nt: TGTGCCAGCAGTTTAGGGGGACTAGCGGGAGGACCGGGGGCCCAGTACTTC
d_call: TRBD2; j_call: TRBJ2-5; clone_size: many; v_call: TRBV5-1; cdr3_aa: CASSRSGTSQETQYF; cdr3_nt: TGCGCCAGCAGCCGATCCGGGACTAGTCAAGAGACCCAGTACTTC
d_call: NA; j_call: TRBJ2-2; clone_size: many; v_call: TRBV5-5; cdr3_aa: CASTKQGNTGELFF; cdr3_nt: TGTGCCAGCACCAAACAGGGGAACACCGGGGAGCTGTTTTTT
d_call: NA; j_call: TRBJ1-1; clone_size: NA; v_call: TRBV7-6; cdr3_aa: CASSLRQRNTEAFF; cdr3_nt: TGTGCCAGCAGCTTACGGCAGAGGAACACTGAAGCTTTCTTT
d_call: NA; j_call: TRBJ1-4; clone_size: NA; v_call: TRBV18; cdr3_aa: CATSRNRAGEKLFF; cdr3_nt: TGTGCCACCTCCCGTAACAGGGCCGGTGAAAAACTGTTTTTT
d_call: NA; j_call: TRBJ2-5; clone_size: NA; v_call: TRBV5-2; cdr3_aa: CAIGPGLLDRVVQTQYF; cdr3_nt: TGTGCCATCGGCCCTGGGCTCCTGGACAGGGTCGTCCAGACCCAGTACTTC
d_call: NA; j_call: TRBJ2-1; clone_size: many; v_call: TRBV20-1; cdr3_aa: CSARDLMGLGNEQFF; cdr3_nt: TGCAGTGCTAGAGATCTTATGGGACTGGGCAATGAGCAGTTCTTC
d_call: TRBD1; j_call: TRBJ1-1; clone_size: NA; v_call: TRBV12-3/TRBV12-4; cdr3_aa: CASRKDRGLHTEAFF; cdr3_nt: TGTGCCAGCAGGAAGGACAGGGGGCTTCACACTGAAGCTTTCTTT
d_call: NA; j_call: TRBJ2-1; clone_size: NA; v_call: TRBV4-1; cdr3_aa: CASSQVGRDRGNEQFF; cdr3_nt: TGCGCCAGCAGCCAAGTGGGTCGGGACCGCGGCAATGAGCAGTTCTTC
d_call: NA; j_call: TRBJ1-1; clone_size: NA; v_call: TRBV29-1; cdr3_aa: CSVEQTTGTEAFF; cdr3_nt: TGCAGCGTTGAGCAGACCACGGGGACTGAAGCTTTCTTT
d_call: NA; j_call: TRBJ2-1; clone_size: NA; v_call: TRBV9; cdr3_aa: CASSTRPVGEQFF; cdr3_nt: TGTGCCAGCAGCACCCGACCGGTGGGTGAGCAGTTCTTC
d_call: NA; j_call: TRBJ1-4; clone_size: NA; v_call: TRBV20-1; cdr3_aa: CSATPQGNEKLFF; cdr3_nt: TGCAGTGCTACCCCTCAGGGTAATGAAAAACTGTTTTTT
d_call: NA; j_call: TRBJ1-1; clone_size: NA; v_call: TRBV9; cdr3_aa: CASSVRPGNTEAFF; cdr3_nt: TGTGCCAGCAGCGTACGTCCGGGCAACACTGAAGCTTTCTTT
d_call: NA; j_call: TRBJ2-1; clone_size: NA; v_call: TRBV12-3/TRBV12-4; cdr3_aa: CASSLSGQGEVEQFF; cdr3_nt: TGTGCCAGCAGCCTTAGTGGGCAAGGGGAGGTTGAGCAGTTCTTC
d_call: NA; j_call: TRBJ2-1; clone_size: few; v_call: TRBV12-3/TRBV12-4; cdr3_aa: CASSGRDFYNEQFF; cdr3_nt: TGTGCCAGCAGTGGCCGGGACTTCTACAATGAGCAGTTCTTC
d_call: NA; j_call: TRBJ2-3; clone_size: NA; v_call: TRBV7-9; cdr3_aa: CASTTGGHFPTQYF; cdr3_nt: TGTGCCAGCACCACCGGGGGACATTTCCCCACGCAGTATTTT
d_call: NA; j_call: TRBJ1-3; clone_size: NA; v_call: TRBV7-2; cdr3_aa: CASSLGTGGSSGNTIYF; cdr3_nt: TGTGCCAGCAGCTTAGGGACGGGAGGAAGCTCTGGAAACACCATATATTTT
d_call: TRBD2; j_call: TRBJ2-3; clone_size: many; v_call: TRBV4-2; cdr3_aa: CASSQWTSGNLDTQYF; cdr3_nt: TGTGCCAGCAGCCAGTGGACTAGCGGGAATTTAGATACGCAGTATTTT
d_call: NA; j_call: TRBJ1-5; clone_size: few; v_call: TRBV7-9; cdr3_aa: CASSSSGTYNQPQHF; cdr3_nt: TGTGCCAGCAGCTCCTCCGGGACATATAATCAGCCCCAGCATTTT
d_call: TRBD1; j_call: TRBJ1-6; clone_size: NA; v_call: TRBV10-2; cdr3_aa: CASSPTGEGSPLHF; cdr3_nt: TGCGCCAGCAGTCCAACAGGGGAGGGTTCACCCCTCCACTTT
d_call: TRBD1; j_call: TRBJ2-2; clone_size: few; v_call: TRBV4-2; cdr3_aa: CASSQDLVGTANTGELFF; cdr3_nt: TGTGCCAGCAGCCAAGATTTAGTGGGGACAGCGAACACCGGGGAGCTGTTTTTT